Described below is a single T cell receptor beta chain sequence and its context. The data are from a study of graft-versus-host responses after intestinal transplantation. Using immunoSEQ multiplex PCR, the repertoire was profiled, and TCRdb retains in-frame clones only, with some absent. The sample yields over 20,000 clones, approximately 45% seen once. The CDR3 consists of 16 residues. With 2 bases removed from V and 5 bases from J, the gap between germline ends came to 16 bases. Looked up from germline, CDR1 is SGHRS and CDR2 is YFSETQ. This clonotype was sampled from a human patient who received an intestinal transplant. The chain is built from TRBV5-1 and TRBJ2-2; tentatively, D is TRBD2 (6 bases). Sequencing was performed on alloreactive CD4+ T cells from a mixed lymphocyte reaction culture, taken before intestinal transplant. Subset given: CFSE-low proliferating T cells sorted from roughly 6-day pre-transplant mixed lymphocyte reaction (GvH or HvG direction). The DNA of the CDR3 is TGCGCCAGCAGCTTCCTTAGCGGCCCAAAAACCGGGGAGCTGTTTTTT. This encodes CASSFLSGPKTGELFF.